The 10 T cell receptor beta chains given below trace back to one sample, sequenced in a study of breast tumors, draining lymph nodes, adjacent tissues. TCRdb re-analysed the multiplex PCR reads in MiXCR, keeping a single row per CDR3 protein. The sample carries 85,000 to 130,000 distinct CDR3 sequences, around 30% recorded once. Axillary draining lymph nodes of breast cancer patients supplied the node samples. The sequenced material came from axillary lymph node tissue. The receptor set was obtained from a female donor with breast cancer. Some clones in this sample may be carry-over from other donors' samples.

This clonotype has ten or more counts. This chain joins TRBV9 and TRBJ2-3; the D gene is possibly TRBD2 (7 bases). Germline V gene data show CDR1 as SGDLS and CDR2 as YYNGEE. With 4 bases removed from V and 2 bases from J, the gap between germline ends came to 14 bases. The CDR3 contains 15 residues. The CDR3, as DNA: TGTGCCAGCAGCACCGTCGGGGGGCACACAGATACGCAGTATTTT. The encoded protein is CASSTVGGHTDTQYF.

This clonotype was counted ten times or more. V is TRBV2 and J is TRBJ2-5; D remains ambiguous. The CDR3 extends over 10 amino acids. Germline V gene lookup returns CDR1 SNHLY and CDR2 FYNNEI. The V end lost 7 bases, the J end lost 1 base, and 1 base lay between the germline ends. CDR3 DNA sequence: TGTGCCAGCACCCAAGAGACCCAGTACTTC. It specifies CASTQETQYF. The complete variable domain, with remaining parts taken from reference TRBV2 and TRBJ2-5, reads EPEVTQTPSHQVTQMGQEVILRCVPISNHLYFYWYRQILGQKVEFLVSFYNNEISEKSEIFDDQFSVERPDGSNFTLKIRSTKLEDSAMYFCASTQETQYFGPGTRLLVL.

This clonotype has a single count. One end of the junction fails to match germline, which may point to a read error. The chain joins TRBV7-9 to TRBJ2-5; possible D gene TRBD1, 6 bases. This CDR3 has 15 residues. Germline assignment: CDR1 SEHNR and CDR2 FQNEAQ (reference sequence). The CDR3 reads CASSSFRGWVGTQHF. Here the CDR3 DNA reads TGTGCCAGCAGCTCATTCAGGGGATGGGTCGGGACCCAGCACTTC.

There are a few counts of this clonotype. The CDR3 loop is CASSSLQGRNTEAFF. The CDR3 DNA sequence: TGCGCCAGCAGCTCCCTTCAGGGACGGAACACTGAAGCTTTCTTT. This chain connects TRBV5-1 to TRBJ1-1; a weak D match, TRBD1 (5 bases). With 3 bases removed from V and 1 base from J, the gap between germline ends came to 13 bases. This CDR3 is 15 amino acids long. Germline V gene sequence: CDR1 SGHRS, CDR2 YFSETQ.

Turning to this clonotype: This is likely a read error, given that the CDR3 carries no conserved phenylalanine or tryptophan at its end. J is TRBJ1-2 and V is TRBV4-3; D is undetermined. The germline V and J ends were trimmed by 0 bases and 4 bases, with 12 bases remaining between them. The CDR3 extends over 15 amino acids. The germline V gene has CDR1 LGHNA and CDR2 YSLEER. CDR3 residues: CASSQDPSAAYGYTL. CDR3 nucleotide sequence: TGCGCCAGCAGCCAAGATCCCTCGGCCGCCTATGGCTACACCCTC.

In the case of this clonotype: The junction differs from germline at one of its ends, possibly a read error. The chain joins TRBV3-1 to TRBJ2-7, with D perhaps matching TRBD1 or TRBD2 (6 bases each). The germline CDR1 and CDR2 sequences are LGHDT and YNNKEL (reference sequence). The CDR3 is made up of 16 amino acids. The CDR3 sequence is CAGSPGARGNSYEQYF. The CDR3 DNA reads TGCGCCGGCAGCCCAGGGGCACGGGGGAACTCCTACGAGCAGTACTTC.

V and J are TRBV24-1 and TRBJ2-3, with 11 bases identical to TRBD2. Germline CDR1 KGHDR, CDR2 SFDVKD. CDR3 size: 16 residues. Unmatched junction bases numbered 5, after V lost 0 bases and J lost 7 bases. The CDR3 here is CATSDLPSGGPYTQYF. The DNA of the CDR3 is TGTGCCACCAGTGATTTGCCTAGCGGGGGGCCTTATACGCAGTATTTT.

A word on this clonotype: A read error may account for a junction end that differs from germline. The gene calls are TRBV9 and TRBJ2-5, with TRBD2 as a possible D gene (6 bases). The CDR3 is made up of 14 amino acids. CDR1 SGDLS and CDR2 YYNGEE come from the germline V gene. The CDR3 sequence: CASSEEGFQETQSF. CDR3 sequence (DNA): TGTGCCAGCAGCGAGGAGGGCTTCCAAGAGACCCAGTCCTTC.

This clonotype was observed at least ten times. The chain combines TRBV5-1 with TRBJ2-5, with 7 bases identical to TRBD1. Per germline, CDR1 SGHRS and CDR2 YFSETQ. The trim removed 4 bases at V and 2 bases at J, leaving 2 bases unmatched. The CDR3 has 13 residues. The CDR3 region has the DNA TGCGCCAGCAGCCGGGGACAGCAAGAGACCCAGTACTTC. Encoded protein: CASSRGQQETQYF.

This clonotype has ten or more counts. The junction differs from germline at one of its ends, possibly a read error. V usage is TRBV7-7 and J usage is TRBJ2-7; 9 bases match TRBD1. This CDR3 region has 13 residues. Germline V gene sequence: CDR1 SSHAT, CDR2 FNYEAQ (reference sequence). The CDR3 DNA sequence: TGTGCTAGCAGCTTACAGGGGGCTGGGGAGCAGTACTTC. Protein product: CASSLQGAGEQYF.